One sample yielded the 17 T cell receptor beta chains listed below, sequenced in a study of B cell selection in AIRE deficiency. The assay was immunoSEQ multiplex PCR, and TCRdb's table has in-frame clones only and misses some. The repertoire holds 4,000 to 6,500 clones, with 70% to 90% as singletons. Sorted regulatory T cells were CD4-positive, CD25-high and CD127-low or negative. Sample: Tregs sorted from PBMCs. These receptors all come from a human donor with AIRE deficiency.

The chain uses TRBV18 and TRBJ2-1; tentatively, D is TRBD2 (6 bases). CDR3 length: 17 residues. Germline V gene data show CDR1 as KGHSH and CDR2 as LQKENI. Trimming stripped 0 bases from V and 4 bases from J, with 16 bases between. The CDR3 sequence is CASSPPKGLALYNEQFF. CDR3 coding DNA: TGTGCCAGCTCACCACCGAAGGGTCTAGCGCTATACAATGAGCAGTTCTTC.

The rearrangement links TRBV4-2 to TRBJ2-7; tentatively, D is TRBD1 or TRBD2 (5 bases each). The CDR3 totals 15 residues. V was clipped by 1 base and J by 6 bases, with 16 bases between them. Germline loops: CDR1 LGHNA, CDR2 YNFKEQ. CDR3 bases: TGTGCCAGCAGCCAAGTTGAGGATGCTGGGGGCGAGCAGTACTTC. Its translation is CASSQVEDAGGEQYF.

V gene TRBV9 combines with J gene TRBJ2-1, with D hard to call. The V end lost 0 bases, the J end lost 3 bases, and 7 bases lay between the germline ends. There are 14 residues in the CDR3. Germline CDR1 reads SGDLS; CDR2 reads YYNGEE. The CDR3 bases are TGTGCCAGCAGCGTAGACCAGCGCTACAATGAGCAGTTCTTC. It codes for CASSVDQRYNEQFF.

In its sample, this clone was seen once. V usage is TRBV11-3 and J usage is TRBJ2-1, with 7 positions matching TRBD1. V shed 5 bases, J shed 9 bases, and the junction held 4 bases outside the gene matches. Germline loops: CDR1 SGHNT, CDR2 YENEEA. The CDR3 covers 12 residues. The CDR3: CASSPRQGEQFF. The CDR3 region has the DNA TGTGCCAGCAGCCCCCGACAGGGTGAGCAGTTCTTC.

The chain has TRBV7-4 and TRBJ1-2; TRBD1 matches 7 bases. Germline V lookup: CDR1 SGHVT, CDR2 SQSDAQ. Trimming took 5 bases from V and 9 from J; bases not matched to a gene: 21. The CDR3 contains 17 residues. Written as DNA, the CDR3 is TGTGCCAGCAGCCTCCGACAGGGACGGGGGTCAAGGATGCGCTACACCTTC. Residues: CASSLRQGRGSRMRYTF.

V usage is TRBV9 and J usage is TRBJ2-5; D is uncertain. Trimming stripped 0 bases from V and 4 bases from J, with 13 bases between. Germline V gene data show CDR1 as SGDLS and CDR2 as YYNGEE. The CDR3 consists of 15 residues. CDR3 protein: CASSVGVRTAETQYF. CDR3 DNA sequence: TGTGCCAGCAGCGTAGGGGTACGAACGGCAGAGACCCAGTACTTC. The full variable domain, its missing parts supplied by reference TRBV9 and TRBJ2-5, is DSGVTQTPKHLITATGQRVTLRCSPRSGDLSVYWYQQSLDQGLQFLIQYYNGEERAKGNILERFSAQQFPDLHSELNLSSLELGDSALYFCASSVGVRTAETQYFGPGTRLLVL.

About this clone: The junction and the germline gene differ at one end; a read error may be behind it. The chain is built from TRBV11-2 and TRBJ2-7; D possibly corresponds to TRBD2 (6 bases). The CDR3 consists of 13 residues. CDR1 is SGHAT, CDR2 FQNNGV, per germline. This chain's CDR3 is CASSLGARRGIHF. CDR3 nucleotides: TGTGCCAGCAGCTTAGGGGCTAGGAGGGGTATACACTTC.

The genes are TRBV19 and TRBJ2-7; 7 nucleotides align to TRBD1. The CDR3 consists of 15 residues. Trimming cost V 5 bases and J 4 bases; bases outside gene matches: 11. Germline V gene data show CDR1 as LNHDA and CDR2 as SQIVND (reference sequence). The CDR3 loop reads CASSLRQGLGYEQYF. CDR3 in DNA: TGTGCCAGTAGTTTAAGACAGGGATTGGGGTACGAGCAGTACTTC. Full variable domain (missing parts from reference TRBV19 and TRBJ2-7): DGGITQSPKYLFRKEGQNVTLSCEQNLNHDAMYWYRQDPGQGLRLIYYSQIVNDFQKGDIAEGYSVSREKKESFPLTVTSAQKNPTAFYLCASSLRQGLGYEQYFGPGTRLTVT.

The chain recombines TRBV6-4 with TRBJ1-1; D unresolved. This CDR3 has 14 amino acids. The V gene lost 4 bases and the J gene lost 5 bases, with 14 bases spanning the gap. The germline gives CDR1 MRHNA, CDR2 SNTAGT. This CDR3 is CASSAPPLRTEAFF. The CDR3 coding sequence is TGTGCCAGCAGTGCCCCCCCCCTTAGGACTGAAGCTTTCTTT.

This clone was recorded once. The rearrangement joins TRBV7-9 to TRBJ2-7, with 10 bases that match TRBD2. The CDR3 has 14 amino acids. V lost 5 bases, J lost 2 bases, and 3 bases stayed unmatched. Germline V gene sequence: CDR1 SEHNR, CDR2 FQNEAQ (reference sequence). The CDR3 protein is CASSQLAGTYEQYF. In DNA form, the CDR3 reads TGTGCCAGCAGCCAACTAGCGGGGACCTACGAGCAGTACTTC.

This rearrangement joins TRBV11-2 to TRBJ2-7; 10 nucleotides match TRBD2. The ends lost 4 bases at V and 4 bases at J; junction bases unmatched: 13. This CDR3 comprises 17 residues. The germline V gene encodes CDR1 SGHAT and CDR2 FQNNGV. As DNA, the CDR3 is TGTGCCAGCAGCTCCCCCCCATTAGCGGGAGGTAGGTACGAGCAGTACTTC. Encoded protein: CASSSPPLAGGRYEQYF.

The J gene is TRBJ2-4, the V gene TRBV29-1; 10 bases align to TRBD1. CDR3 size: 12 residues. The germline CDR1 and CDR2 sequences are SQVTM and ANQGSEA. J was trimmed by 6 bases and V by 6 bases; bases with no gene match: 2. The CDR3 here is CSVRTGGNIQYF. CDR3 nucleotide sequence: TGCAGCGTCCGGACAGGGGGAAACATTCAGTACTTC.

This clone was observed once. The CDR3 nucleotides read TGTGCCAGCAGTGCCAGACTAGCGGCCACAGATACGCAGTATTTT. This encodes CASSARLAATDTQYF. V is TRBV2 and J is TRBJ2-3, with 9 nucleotides matching TRBD2. The V and J ends lost 4 bases and 2 bases, in that order; junction bases with no gene match: 4. CDR1 is SNHLY and CDR2 is FYNNEI in the germline V gene. The CDR3 length is 15 residues.

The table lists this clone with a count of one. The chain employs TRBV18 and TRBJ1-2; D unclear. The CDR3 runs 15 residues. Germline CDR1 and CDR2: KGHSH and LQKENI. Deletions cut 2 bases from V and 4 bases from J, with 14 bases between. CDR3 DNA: TGTGCCAGCTCACCATCTGTTTCAGCTTCCTATGGCTACACCTTC. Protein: CASSPSVSASYGYTF.

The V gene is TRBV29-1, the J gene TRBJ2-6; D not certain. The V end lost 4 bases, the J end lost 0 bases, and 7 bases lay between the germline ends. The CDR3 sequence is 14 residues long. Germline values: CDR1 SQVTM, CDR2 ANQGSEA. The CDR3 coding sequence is TGCAGCGTTGTTTGGGGCTCTGGGGCCAACGTCCTGACTTTC. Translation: CSVVWGSGANVLTF.

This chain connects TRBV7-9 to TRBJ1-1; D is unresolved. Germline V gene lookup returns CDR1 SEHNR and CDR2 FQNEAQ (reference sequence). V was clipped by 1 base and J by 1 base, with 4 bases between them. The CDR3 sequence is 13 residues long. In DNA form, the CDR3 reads TGTGCCAGCAGCTTAGAAGAGAACACTGAAGCTTTCTTT. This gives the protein CASSLEENTEAFF.

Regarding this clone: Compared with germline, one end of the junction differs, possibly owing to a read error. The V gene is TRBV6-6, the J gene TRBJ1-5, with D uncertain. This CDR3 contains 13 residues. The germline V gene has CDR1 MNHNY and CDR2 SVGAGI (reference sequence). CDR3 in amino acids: CAISEKGAQPQHF. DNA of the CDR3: TGTGCCATCAGTGAGAAAGGAGCTCAGCCCCAGCATTTT.